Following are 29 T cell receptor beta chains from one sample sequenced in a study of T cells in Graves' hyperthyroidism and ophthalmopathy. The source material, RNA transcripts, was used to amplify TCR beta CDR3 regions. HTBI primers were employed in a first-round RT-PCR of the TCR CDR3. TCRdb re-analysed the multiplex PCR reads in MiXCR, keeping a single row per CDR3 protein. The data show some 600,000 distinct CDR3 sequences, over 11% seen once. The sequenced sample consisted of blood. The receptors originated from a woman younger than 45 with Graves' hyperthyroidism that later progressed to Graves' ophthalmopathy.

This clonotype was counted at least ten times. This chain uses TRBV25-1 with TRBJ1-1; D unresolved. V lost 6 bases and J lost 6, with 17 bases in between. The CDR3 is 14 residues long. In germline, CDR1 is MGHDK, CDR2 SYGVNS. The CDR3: CASSGHGVRAEAFF. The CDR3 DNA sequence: TGTGCCAGCAGCGGGCATGGCGTTCGTGCTGAAGCTTTCTTT.

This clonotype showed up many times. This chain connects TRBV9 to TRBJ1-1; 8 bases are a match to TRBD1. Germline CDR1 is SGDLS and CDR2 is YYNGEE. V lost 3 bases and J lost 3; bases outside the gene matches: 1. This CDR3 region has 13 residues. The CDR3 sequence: CASSEQGDTEAFF. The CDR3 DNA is TGTGCCAGCAGCGAACAGGGGGACACTGAAGCTTTCTTT.

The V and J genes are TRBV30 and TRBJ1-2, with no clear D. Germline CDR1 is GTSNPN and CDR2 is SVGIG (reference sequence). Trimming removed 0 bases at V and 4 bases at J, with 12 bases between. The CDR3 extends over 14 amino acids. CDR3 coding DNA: TGTGCCTGGAGTGTATGGGCAGGAGTCTATGGCTACACCTTC. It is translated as CAWSVWAGVYGYTF.

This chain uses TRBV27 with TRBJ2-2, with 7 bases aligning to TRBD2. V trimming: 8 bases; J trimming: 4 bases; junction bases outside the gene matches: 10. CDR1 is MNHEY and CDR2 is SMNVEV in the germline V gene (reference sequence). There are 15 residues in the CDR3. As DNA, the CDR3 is TGTGCCAGCTCGGGGGAGGGACCGGCCACCGGGGAGCTGTTTTTT. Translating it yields CASSGEGPATGELFF.

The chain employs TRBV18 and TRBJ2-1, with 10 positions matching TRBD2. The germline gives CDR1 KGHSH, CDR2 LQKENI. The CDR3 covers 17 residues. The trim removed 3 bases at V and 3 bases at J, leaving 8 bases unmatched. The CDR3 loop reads CASSPQISGRSYNEQFF. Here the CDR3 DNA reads TGTGCCAGCTCACCTCAAATTAGCGGGAGGAGCTACAATGAGCAGTTCTTC.

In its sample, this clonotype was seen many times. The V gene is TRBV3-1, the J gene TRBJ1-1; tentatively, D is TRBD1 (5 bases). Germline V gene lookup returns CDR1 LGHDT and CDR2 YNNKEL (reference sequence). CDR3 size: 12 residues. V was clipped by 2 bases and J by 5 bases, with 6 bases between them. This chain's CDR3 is CASSQPGTEAFF. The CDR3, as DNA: TGTGCCAGCAGCCAACCAGGGACTGAAGCTTTCTTT.

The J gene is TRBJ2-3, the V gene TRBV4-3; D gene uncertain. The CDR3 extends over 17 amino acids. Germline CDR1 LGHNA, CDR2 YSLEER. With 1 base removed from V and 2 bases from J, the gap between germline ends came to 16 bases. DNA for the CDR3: TGCGCCAGCAGCCAAGGGGCTGAAACGATGTACACAGATACGCAGTATTTT. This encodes CASSQGAETMYTDTQYF.

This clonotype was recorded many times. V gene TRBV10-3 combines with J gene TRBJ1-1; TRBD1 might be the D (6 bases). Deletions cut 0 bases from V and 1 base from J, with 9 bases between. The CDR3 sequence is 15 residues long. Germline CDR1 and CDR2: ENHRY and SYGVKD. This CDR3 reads CAISESPQGNTEAFF. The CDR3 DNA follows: TGTGCCATCAGTGAGTCCCCACAGGGGAACACTGAAGCTTTCTTT.

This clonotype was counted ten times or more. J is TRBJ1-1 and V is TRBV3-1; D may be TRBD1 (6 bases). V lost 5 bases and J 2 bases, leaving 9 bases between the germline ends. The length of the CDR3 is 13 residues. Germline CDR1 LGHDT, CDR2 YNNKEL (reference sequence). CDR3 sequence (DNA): TGTGCCAGCAGCGGACAGCGAAACACTGAAGCTTTCTTT. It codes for CASSGQRNTEAFF.

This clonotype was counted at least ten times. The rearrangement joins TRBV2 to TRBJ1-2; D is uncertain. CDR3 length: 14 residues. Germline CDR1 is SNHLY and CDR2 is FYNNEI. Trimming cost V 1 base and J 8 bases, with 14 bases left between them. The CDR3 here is CASSEGYTFVGYTF. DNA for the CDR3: TGTGCCAGCAGTGAAGGATACACCTTTGTAGGCTACACCTTC.

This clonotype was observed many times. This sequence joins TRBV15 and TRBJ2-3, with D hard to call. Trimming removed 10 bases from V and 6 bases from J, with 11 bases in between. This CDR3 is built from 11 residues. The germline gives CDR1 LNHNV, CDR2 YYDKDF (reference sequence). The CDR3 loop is CARFNRDTQYF. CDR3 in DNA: TGTGCCAGATTTAATCGGGATACGCAGTATTTT.

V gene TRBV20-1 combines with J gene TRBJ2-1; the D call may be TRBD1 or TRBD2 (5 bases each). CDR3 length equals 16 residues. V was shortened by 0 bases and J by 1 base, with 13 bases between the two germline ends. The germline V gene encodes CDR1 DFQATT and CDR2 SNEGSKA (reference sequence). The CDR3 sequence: CSARDARGVSYNEQFF. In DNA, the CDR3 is TGCAGTGCTAGAGATGCCCGGGGCGTTTCCTACAATGAGCAGTTCTTC.

The CDR3 here is CASSTAGLAGGGNEQFF. For the CDR3, the DNA is TGTGCCAGTAGTACCGCGGGACTAGCGGGAGGAGGCAATGAGCAGTTCTTC. The chain uses TRBV19 and TRBJ2-1; the match to TRBD2 covers 15 bases. The ends lost 4 bases at V and 6 bases at J; junction bases unmatched: 7. The CDR3 is 17 amino acids. In germline, CDR1 is LNHDA, CDR2 SQIVND (reference sequence).

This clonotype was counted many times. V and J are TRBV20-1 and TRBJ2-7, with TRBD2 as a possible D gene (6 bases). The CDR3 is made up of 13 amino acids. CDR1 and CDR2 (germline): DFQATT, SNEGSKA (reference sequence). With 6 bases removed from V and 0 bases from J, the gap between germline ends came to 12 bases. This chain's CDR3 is CSAPGTFSYEQYF. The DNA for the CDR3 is TGCAGTGCGCCCGGGACTTTCTCCTACGAGCAGTACTTC.

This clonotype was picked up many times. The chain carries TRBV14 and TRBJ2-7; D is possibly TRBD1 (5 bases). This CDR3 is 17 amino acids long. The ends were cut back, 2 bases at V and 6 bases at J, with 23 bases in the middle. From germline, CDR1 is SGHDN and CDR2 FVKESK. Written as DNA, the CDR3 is TGTGCCAGCAGCCAAATGTCAGGGAACTTGTTTGGGGCCGAGCAGTACTTC. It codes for CASSQMSGNLFGAEQYF.

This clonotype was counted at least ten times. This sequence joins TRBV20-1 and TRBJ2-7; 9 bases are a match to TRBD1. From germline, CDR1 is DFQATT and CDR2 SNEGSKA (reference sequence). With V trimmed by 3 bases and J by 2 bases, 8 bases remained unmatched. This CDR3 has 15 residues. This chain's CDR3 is CSASPGQGSPYEQYF. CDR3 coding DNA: TGCAGTGCTAGCCCGGGACAGGGATCGCCCTACGAGCAGTACTTC.

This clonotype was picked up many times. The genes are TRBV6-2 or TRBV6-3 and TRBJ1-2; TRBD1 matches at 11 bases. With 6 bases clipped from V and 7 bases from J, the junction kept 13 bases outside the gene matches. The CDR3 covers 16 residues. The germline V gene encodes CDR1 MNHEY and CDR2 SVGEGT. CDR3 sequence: CASSTPGQGVRRGYTF. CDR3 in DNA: TGTGCCAGCAGCACGCCGGGACAGGGGGTACGTCGTGGCTACACCTTC.

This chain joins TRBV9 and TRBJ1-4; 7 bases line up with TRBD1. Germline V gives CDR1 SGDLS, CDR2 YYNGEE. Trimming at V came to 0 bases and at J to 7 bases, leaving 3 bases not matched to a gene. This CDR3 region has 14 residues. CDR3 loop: CASSVGQGSEKLFF. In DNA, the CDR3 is TGTGCCAGCAGCGTAGGACAGGGAAGTGAAAAACTGTTTTTT.

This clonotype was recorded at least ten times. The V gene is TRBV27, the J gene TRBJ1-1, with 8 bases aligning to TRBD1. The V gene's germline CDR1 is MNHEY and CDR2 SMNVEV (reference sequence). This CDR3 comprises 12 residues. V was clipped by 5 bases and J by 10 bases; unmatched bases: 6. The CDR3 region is CASSTETGVAFF. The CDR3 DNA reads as TGTGCCAGCAGTACCGAGACAGGGGTAGCTTTCTTT.

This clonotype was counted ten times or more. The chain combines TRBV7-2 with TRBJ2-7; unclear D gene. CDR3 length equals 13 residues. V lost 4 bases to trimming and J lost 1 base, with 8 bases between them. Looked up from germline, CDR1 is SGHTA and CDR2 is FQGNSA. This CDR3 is CASSSRVSYEQYF. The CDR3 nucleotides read TGTGCCAGCAGCTCCCGCGTTTCCTACGAGCAGTACTTC.

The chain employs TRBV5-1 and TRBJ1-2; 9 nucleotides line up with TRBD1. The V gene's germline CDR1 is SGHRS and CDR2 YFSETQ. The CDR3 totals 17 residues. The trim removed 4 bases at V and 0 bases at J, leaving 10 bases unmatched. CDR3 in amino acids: CASSQEVTGGANYGYTF. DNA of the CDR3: TGCGCCAGCAGCCAAGAGGTGACAGGGGGAGCTAACTATGGCTACACCTTC.

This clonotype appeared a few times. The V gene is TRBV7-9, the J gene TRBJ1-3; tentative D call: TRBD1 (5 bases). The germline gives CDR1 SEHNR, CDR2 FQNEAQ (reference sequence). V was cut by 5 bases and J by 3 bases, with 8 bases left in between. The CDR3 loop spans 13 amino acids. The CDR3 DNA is TGTGCCAGCAGCGAAGGGGTTGGAAACACCATATATTTT. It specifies CASSEGVGNTIYF.

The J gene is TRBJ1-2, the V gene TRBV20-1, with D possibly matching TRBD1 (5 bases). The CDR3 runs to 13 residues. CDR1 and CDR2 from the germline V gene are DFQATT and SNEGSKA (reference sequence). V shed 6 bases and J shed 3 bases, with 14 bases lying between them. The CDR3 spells CSALQGRDYGYTF. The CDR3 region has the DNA TGCAGTGCGTTGCAGGGACGCGACTATGGCTACACCTTC.

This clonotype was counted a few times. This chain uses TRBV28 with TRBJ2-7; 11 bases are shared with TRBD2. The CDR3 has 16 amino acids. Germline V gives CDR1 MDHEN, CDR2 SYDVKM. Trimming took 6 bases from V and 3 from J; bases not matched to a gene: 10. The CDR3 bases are TGTGCCAGCAGCCCCACCGCAACTAGCGGGAGCTACGAGCAGTACTTC. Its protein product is CASSPTATSGSYEQYF. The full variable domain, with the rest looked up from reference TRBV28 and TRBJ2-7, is DVKVTQSSRYLVKRTGEKVFLECVQDMDHENMFWYRQDPGLGLRLIYFSYDVKMKEKGDIPEGYSVSREKKERFSLILESASTNQTSMYLCASSPTATSGSYEQYFGPGTRLTVT.

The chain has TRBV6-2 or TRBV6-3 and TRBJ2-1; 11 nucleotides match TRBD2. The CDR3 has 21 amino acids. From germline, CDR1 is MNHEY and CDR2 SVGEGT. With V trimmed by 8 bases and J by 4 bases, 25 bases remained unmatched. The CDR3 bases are TGTGCCAGCCATTATCTGGTCCCGTCCGCTAGCGGGGGGCCCCGTTACAATGAGCAGTTCTTC. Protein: CASHYLVPSASGGPRYNEQFF.

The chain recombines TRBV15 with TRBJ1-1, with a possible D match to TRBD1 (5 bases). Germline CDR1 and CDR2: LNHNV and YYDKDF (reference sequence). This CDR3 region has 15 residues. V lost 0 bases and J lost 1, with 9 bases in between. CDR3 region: CATSRDPDKNTEAFF. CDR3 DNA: TGTGCCACCAGCAGAGATCCGGACAAGAACACTGAAGCTTTCTTT.

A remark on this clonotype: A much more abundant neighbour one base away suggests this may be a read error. CDR3 bases: TGTGCCAGCACGAGAGGGGCGGGTCACAATGAGCAGTCCTTC. This codes for CASTRGAGHNEQSF. The chain couples TRBV6-2 or TRBV6-3 to TRBJ2-1; either TRBD1 or TRBD2 may fit D (5 bases each). From germline, CDR1 is MNHEY and CDR2 SVGEGT. The length of the CDR3 is 14 residues.

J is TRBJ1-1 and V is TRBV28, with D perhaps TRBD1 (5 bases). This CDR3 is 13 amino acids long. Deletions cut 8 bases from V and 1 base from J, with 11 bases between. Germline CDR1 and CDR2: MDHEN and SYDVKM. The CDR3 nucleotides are TGTGCCAGCGGGCCCGGGGGGAACACTGAAGCTTTCTTT. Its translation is CASGPGGNTEAFF.

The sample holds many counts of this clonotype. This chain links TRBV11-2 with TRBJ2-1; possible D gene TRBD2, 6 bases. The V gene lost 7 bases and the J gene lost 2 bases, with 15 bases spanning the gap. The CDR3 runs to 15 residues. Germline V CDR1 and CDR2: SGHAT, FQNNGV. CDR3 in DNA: TGTGCCAGCACCCAAGGGACTGGAACCTACAATGAGCAGTTCTTC. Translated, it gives CASTQGTGTYNEQFF.